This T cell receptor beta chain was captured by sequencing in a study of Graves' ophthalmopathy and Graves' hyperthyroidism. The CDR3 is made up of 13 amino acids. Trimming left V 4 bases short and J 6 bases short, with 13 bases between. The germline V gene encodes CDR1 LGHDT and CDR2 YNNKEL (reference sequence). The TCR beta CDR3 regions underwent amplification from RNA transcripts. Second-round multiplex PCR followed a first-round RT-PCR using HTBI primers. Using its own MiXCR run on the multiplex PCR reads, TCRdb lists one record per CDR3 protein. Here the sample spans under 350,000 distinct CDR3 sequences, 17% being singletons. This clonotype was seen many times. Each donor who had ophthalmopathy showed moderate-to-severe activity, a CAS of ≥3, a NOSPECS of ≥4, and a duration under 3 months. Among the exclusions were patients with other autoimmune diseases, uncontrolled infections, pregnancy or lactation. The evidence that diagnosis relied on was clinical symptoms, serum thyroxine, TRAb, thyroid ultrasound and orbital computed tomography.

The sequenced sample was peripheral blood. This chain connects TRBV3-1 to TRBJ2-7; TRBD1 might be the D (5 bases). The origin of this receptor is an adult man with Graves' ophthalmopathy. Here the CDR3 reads CASSPEGVGEQYF. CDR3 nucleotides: TGTGCCAGCAGCCCAGAAGGGGTTGGCGAGCAGTACTTC.